The next 5 T cell receptor beta chains were all read from a single sample in a study of cytomegalovirus exposure and HLA in healthy donors (TCRdb year 2017). The library was built by means of the immunoSEQ multiplex PCR assay. The multiplex PCR relied on a mix of 60 forward primers for TCR Vbeta segments and 13 reverse primers for TCR Jbeta segments. TCRdb's version of the immuneACCESS table is confined to in-frame rearrangements and falls short of the full clone set. An unresolved V gene accounts for under half of the shortfall where checked; the remainder is of unknown origin. The sample data list about 55,000 clones, and 65% to 85% of these were observed just once. Approximately 2.3% of the sample goes to the ten largest clones. The sample was PBMCs. These receptors were collected from a female donor in good health and CMV-seronegative.

The chain is built from TRBV27 and TRBJ1-4; 8 bases are shared with TRBD1. Per germline, CDR1 MNHEY and CDR2 SMNVEV (reference sequence). The CDR3 spans 17 residues. The V gene end was trimmed by 1 base and the J gene end by 5 bases; junction bases not matched to a gene: 9. CDR3 amino acids: CASSLWLTGAINEKLFF. In DNA, the CDR3 is TGTGCCAGCAGTTTATGGTTGACAGGGGCCATCAATGAAAAACTGTTTTTT.

V is TRBV18 and J is TRBJ1-3; 8 nucleotides agree with TRBD1. V lost 1 base and J lost 0; bases outside the gene matches: 5. The CDR3 spans 17 residues. The germline V gene encodes CDR1 KGHSH and CDR2 LQKENI. In DNA form, the CDR3 reads TGTGCCAGCTCACCACGGGGACAGGACAGCTCTGGAAACACCATATATTTT. Translated: CASSPRGQDSSGNTIYF.

The chain links TRBV4-2 to TRBJ2-7; D possibly corresponds to TRBD1 (5 bases). The CDR3 is 12 residues long. The germline V gene has CDR1 LGHNA and CDR2 YNFKEQ. V dropped 0 bases and J dropped 6 bases, with 6 bases sitting between them. In DNA form, the CDR3 reads TGTGCCAGCAGCCAAGATAGGGGCGAGCAGTACTTC. Protein product: CASSQDRGEQYF.

CDR3 amino acids: CASSLGRDLDEQYF. CDR3 coding DNA: TGTGCCAGCAGCTTAGGCCGGGACTTGGACGAGCAGTACTTC. The chain is built from TRBV7-9 and TRBJ2-7; TRBD2 might be the D (6 bases). Germline-derived CDR1 and CDR2 are SEHNR and FQNEAQ (reference sequence). Between the trimmed V and J ends, which lost 1 base and 5 bases, there was a span of 12 bases. CDR3 length equals 14 residues.

The chain employs TRBV7-9 and TRBJ1-2; tentative D call: TRBD1 (5 bases). This CDR3 spans 15 amino acids. CDR1 SEHNR and CDR2 FQNEAQ come from the germline V gene (reference sequence). Trimming took off 5 bases at V and 0 bases at J, with 13 bases between the two ends. Here the CDR3 DNA reads TGTGCCAGCAGCCTAGGGCAGGGAACTAACTATGGCTACACCTTC. It translates to CASSLGQGTNYGYTF.